The rows below give T cell receptor beta chains drawn from one sample of a study of blood T cell repertoires in COVID-19. Assay used: immunoSEQ multiplex PCR; TCRdb lists only in-frame clones, some missing. This sample has 250,000 to 300,000 clones; 80% to 85% occur once, and the top ten carry roughly 4%. Sequenced sample: peripheral blood. Source of these receptors: a man in his sixties with acute or convalescent COVID-19. CDR3s include the opening cysteine and the closing phenylalanine or tryptophan. The D gene is left open where the match is weak. Some rows mark clone size as missing; the rest say once, few, many or name a class of expanded clone.

j_call d_call v_call clone_size cdr3_aa cdr3_nt
TRBJ1-2 NA TRBV6-5 NA CASSSGQLIAGYGYTF TGTGCCAGCAGTTCTGGGCAGTTAATCGCCGGCTATGGCTACACCTTC
TRBJ2-7 TRBD2 TRBV27 NA CASSPRLAGGREQYF TGTGCCAGCAGTCCGCGACTAGCGGGAGGCCGCGAGCAGTACTTC
TRBJ2-1 TRBD1 TRBV3-1/TRBV3-2 NA CASSRPLDRGPHNEQFF TGTGCCAGCAGCCGCCCCCTCGACAGGGGGCCCCACAATGAGCAGTTCTTC
TRBJ2-7 TRBD2 TRBV19 NA CASSTRIGTSGSGEQYF TGTGCCAGTAGTACCCGTATAGGGACTAGCGGGAGTGGAGAGCAGTACTTC
TRBJ1-2 NA TRBV30 NA CAWTPANYGYTF TGTGCCTGGACCCCCGCGAACTATGGCTACACCTTC
TRBJ2-1 NA TRBV15 once CATSRVPPINEQFF TGTGCCACCAGCAGAGTTCCCCCCATCAATGAGCAGTTCTTC
TRBJ2-3 TRBD2 TRBV11-1 NA CASRRRREGYTDTQYF TGTGCCAGCAGAAGGAGGCGGGAGGGCTACACAGATACGCAGTATTTT
TRBJ2-4 TRBD1 TRBV9 NA CASSGDRGRDPNIQYF TGTGCCAGCAGCGGTGACAGGGGGCGCGATCCAAACATTCAGTACTTC
TRBJ1-4 TRBD1 TRBV5-1 NA CASSPVWGQGIGLDEKLFF TGCGCCAGCAGCCCGGTATGGGGACAGGGGATCGGGCTTGATGAAAAACTGTTTTTT
TRBJ2-3 TRBD1 TRBV5-1 NA CASSAAQGASIDTQYF TGCGCCAGCAGCGCTGCTCAGGGGGCAAGTATAGATACGCAGTATTTT
TRBJ1-4 TRBD1 TRBV5-1 NA CASSGGTGVEEKLFF TGCGCCAGCAGCGGAGGGACAGGGGTCGAAGAAAAACTGTTTTTT
TRBJ1-2 TRBD1 TRBV30 NA CAWRPFPGPGGGYGYTF TGTGCCTGGAGGCCTTTTCCCGGCCCAGGGGGCGGCTATGGCTACACCTTC
TRBJ2-5 NA TRBV18 NA CASSPLAGEETQYF TGTGCCAGCTCACCACTAGCTGGAGAAGAGACCCAGTACTTC
TRBJ1-2 NA TRBV21-1 NA CAIVRQGDYGYTF TGTGCCATCGTCAGACAGGGTGACTATGGCTACACCTTC
TRBJ2-3 TRBD2 TRBV5-1 NA CASSPPPGLAGGKRDTQYF TGCGCCAGCAGCCCACCACCGGGACTAGCGGGAGGGAAGAGAGATACGCAGTATTTT
TRBJ1-5 NA TRBV6-5 NA CASRLVSNQPQHF TGTGCCAGCAGACTGGTGAGCAATCAGCCCCAGCATTTT
TRBJ2-3 TRBD1 TRBV9 NA CASSVGIQGADTQYF TGTGCCAGCAGCGTAGGGATCCAGGGGGCAGATACGCAGTATTTT
TRBJ1-1 TRBD1 TRBV6-5 once CASSYHNRGEAFF TGTGCCAGCAGTTACCATAACAGGGGGGAAGCTTTCTTT
TRBJ2-3 NA TRBV2 few CASSDLVGTASTDTQYF TGTGCCAGCAGTGATTTGGTTGGGACTGCTAGCACAGATACGCAGTATTTT
TRBJ2-2 NA TRBV14 NA CASSQVFIRDKNTGELFF TGTGCCAGCAGCCAAGTTTTCATCCGGGACAAGAACACCGGGGAGCTGTTTTTT
TRBJ2-1 NA TRBV2 NA CASSETGYNEQFF TGTGCCAGCAGTGAAACGGGTTACAATGAGCAGTTCTTC
TRBJ2-7 NA TRBV12-3/TRBV12-4 NA CASSLSTEQYF TGTGCCAGCAGTTTAAGCACCGAGCAGTACTTC
TRBJ2-7 TRBD2 TRBV5-4 NA CASSLRTLAGPDYEQYF TGTGCCAGCAGCTTGCGAACCTTAGCGGGGCCGGACTACGAGCAGTACTTC
TRBJ2-7 NA TRBV18 NA CASSPRTTGEQYF TGTGCCAGCTCACCACGGACAACAGGGGAGCAGTACTTC
TRBJ1-6 NA TRBV28 NA CASSTMTGLNSPLHF TGTGCCAGCAGTACCATGACAGGACTGAATTCACCCCTCCACTTT
TRBJ2-3 TRBD2 TRBV10-3 NA CAIRPGLAGAPDTQYF TGTGCCATCAGACCAGGGCTAGCGGGAGCTCCAGATACGCAGTATTTT
TRBJ2-2 TRBD2 TRBV19 NA CASSLRREWSRELFF TGTGCCAGTAGTCTGCGGCGGGAGTGGAGCCGGGAGCTGTTTTTT
TRBJ1-3 NA TRBV3-1/TRBV3-2 NA CASSQDPFSGNTIYF TGTGCCAGCAGCCAAGATCCATTCTCTGGAAACACCATATATTTT